This T cell receptor beta chain came from a study of early T cells in non-severe SARS-CoV-2 infection (dated by TCRdb to about 2021). In terms of the full investigation: Because TCR sequencing was done on bulk RNA from unsorted whole blood, the alpha and beta chains could not be paired. The research as a whole found: VDJdb matching was skewed toward anti-spike CD8 responses, so virus-specific expansions were likely underestimated and private and CD4 specificities were missed.

The receptor library was made with 5' RACE. TCRdb shows the sequencer as NextSeq 500. The TCR library protocol attached unique molecular identifiers to individual cDNA molecules to correct for sequencing error and PCR bias. Both TCR alpha and beta chains were sequenced, and tight co-correlation was observed between alpha and beta sequence abundances in each sample. From the authors' description of their analysis: Decombinator V4 was used to perform V gene, J gene and CDR3 annotation of TCR sequences. Expanded TCRs were defined as changing significantly between any two time points under a Poisson model with p below 0.0001. Abundances of TCRs were expressed as counts per million after normalisation to the total number of TCRs sequenced in each sample. MAIT TCRs were defined by TRAV1-2 paired with TRAJ12, TRAJ20 or TRAJ33, and iNKT TCRs by TRAV10 paired with TRAJ18. VDJdb, accessed on 1 November 2021, was searched for TCRs annotated for CMV, EBV and SARS-CoV-2, and TCRs annotated for more than one antigen were excluded. TCRdb's own reprocessing of the public reads used fastp at Q25 and MiXCR and kept productive beta chains. Rows with a matching CDR3 protein are joined into one entry that keeps the most common DNA and genes. These V and J calls derive from TCRdb rather than the authors' analysis. A total of approximately 65,000 distinct CDR3 sequences appear in this sample, 9% to 15% of them only once. Of the sample, under 2% is held by the ten largest clones.

The study was a case-control design nested within a healthcare worker cohort in London, UK, with weekly nasopharyngeal swab PCR tests and blood sampling. Healthcare workers were recruited during the week of the UK lockdown, between 23 and 31 March 2020, and followed weekly for up to roughly 15 weeks. Per the germline V gene, SGHDT is the CDR1 and YYEEEE is the CDR2. The CDR3 sequence holds 12 residues, the cysteine and phenylalanine included. Only the CDR3 part of the read is kept: 36 bases, read in frame from the first base. At the junction V is shortened by 4 bases and J by 8 bases; bases outside the gene matches: 2. This clonotype has ten or more counts. The antigen this receptor binds is unknown. Qualities for individual bases were not recorded, and no much larger clone is one base off.

The source material was whole blood. The receptor was isolated from an adult who was a healthcare worker with PCR-confirmed SARS-CoV-2 infection or an uninfected control (not recorded which). The sequence is built from TRBV5-6 and TRBJ1-4; a stretch of 7 junction bases matches TRBD1. The DNA is TGTGCCAGCAGCCTAGGGGGCGAAAAACTGTTTTTT. Translated, it reads CASSLGGEKLFF.